Below, 14 T cell receptor beta chains from the same sample are listed, as sequenced in a study of prognosis after radiotherapy for stage I lung cancer. Genomic DNA yielded TCR beta CDR3, amplified by two-round multiplex PCR. Gene-specific primers for each TRBV and TRBJ gene drove first-round PCR. One entry per CDR3 protein, called by TCRdb with MiXCR from the multiplex PCR reads. The sample carries over 11,000 distinct CDR3 sequences, 25% to 30% recorded once. Material: PBMCs, obtained before or after stereotactic body radiation therapy (not recorded which). All receptors come from a donor of 50 years or more with non-small cell lung cancer.

By share, this clonotype ranks as medium-sized. V and J are TRBV12-3 or TRBV12-4 and TRBJ2-3; 12 bases line up with TRBD1. The CDR3 has 20 amino acids. J lost 0 bases, V lost 4 bases, and 14 bases had no gene match. The CDR3 region has the DNA TGTGCCAGCAGTTATCGTGTGGAGGGGACAGGGGGCTTTAGCACAGATACGCAGTATTTT. It codes for CASSYRVEGTGGFSTDTQYF.

Comments on this clonotype: A much larger clone lies one base from this, so it may be a read error. V and J are TRBV5-4 and TRBJ2-1; a weak D match, TRBD2 (6 bases). The CDR3 spans 13 residues. Germline CDR1 reads SGHNT; CDR2 reads YYREEE (reference sequence). V was cut by 1 base and J by 9 bases, with 11 bases left in between. CDR3 coding DNA: TGTGCCAGCAGCTTGAGACTAGATTGTGAGCAGTTCTTC. Translating gives CASSLRLDCEQFF.

Turning to this clonotype: Since the CDR3 does not end with the conserved phenylalanine or tryptophan, this likely comes from a read error. The chain couples TRBV9 to TRBJ2-1, with 10 bases fitting TRBD2. The CDR3 totals 18 residues. Unmatched junction bases numbered 6, after V lost 0 bases and J lost 0 bases. Germline assignment: CDR1 SGDLS and CDR2 YYNGEE. CDR3 nucleotide sequence: TGTGCCAGCAGCGTAGAGGCTAGCGGGGGTAGCTCCTACAATGAGCAGTTCCTC. It encodes CASSVEASGGSSYNEQFL.

Turning to this clonotype: It is likely a read error: a sequence one base away is far more abundant. The chain uses TRBV6-2 or TRBV6-3 and TRBJ1-1; the D is unclear. Looked up from germline, CDR1 is MNHEY and CDR2 is SVGEGT. CDR3 length: 15 residues. The CDR3 bases are TGTGCCAGCACCGACCTCCGAGGAGGTAGCACTGGAGCTTTCTTT. Encoded protein: CASTDLRGGSTGAFF.

This clonotype is medium-sized. The J gene is TRBJ1-2, the V gene TRBV6-1, with D unresolved. V lost 2 bases, J lost 4 bases, and 11 bases lay in between. The germline V gene has CDR1 MNHNS and CDR2 SASEGT. The CDR3 contains 14 residues. CDR3 nucleotide sequence: TGTGCCAGCAGTGAAAACGATTTTATCTATGGCTACACCTTC. Translated: CASSENDFIYGYTF.

This clonotype is medium-sized. The genes are TRBV30 and TRBJ2-2; the D call may be TRBD1 or TRBD2 (5 bases each). Germline-derived CDR1 and CDR2 are GTSNPN and SVGIG (reference sequence). The V and J ends lost 4 bases and 5 bases respectively, with 8 bases between them. The CDR3 covers 12 residues. The chain's CDR3 is CAWIWGTGELFF. CDR3 bases: TGTGCCTGGATTTGGGGGACCGGGGAGCTGTTTTTT.

This clonotype is termed medium-sized. The chain joins TRBV11-2 to TRBJ1-6; D is uncertain. The V end was cut by 1 base, the J end by 7 bases, with 2 bases between. The CDR3 runs to 12 residues. Per germline, CDR1 SGHAT and CDR2 FQNNGV. The CDR3 nucleotides read TGTGCCAGCAGCTTAGGGAATTCACCCCTCCACTTT. It specifies CASSLGNSPLHF.

Remarks on this clonotype: A read error may produce the germline difference seen at one junction end. This chain connects TRBV6-2 or TRBV6-3 to TRBJ1-5, with a weak D call TRBD1 (6 bases). The CDR3 sequence is 17 residues long. Germline V gene lookup returns CDR1 MNHEY and CDR2 SVGEGT. The CDR3 spells CASSYRRQAGVGQPQNF. The CDR3 DNA is TGTGCCAGCAGTTACCGGCGGCAGGCAGGGGTCGGTCAGCCACAGAATTTT.

This clonotype was found many times. V is TRBV6-1 and J is TRBJ2-5; TRBD1 or TRBD2 may be the D gene (6 bases each). V lost 6 bases and J 3 bases, leaving 20 bases between the germline ends. The CDR3 is 16 amino acids. Germline V gene data show CDR1 as MNHNS and CDR2 as SASEGT. CDR3 bases: TGTGCCAGCAGATCAAGGGGGGCTATTTGGGAAGAGACCCAGTACTTC. Translated, it gives CASRSRGAIWEETQYF.

Details on this clonotype: Given a far larger clone just one base away, this is likely a sequencing read error. The genes are TRBV6-4 and TRBJ2-7, with no clear D. The CDR3 runs 13 residues. The germline V gene has CDR1 MRHNA and CDR2 SNTAGT. V gave up 6 bases and J gave up 1 base, with 10 bases separating them. DNA of the CDR3: TGTGCCAGCAGAACCCCCGGGTCCTACGAGCAGTACTTC. Protein sequence: CASRTPGSYEQYF.

This clonotype was observed at least ten times. The genes are TRBV11-2 and TRBJ2-3; 12 nucleotides line up with TRBD2. V trimming: 3 bases; J trimming: 3 bases; junction bases outside the gene matches: 7. The CDR3 is 17 residues long. The germline CDR1 and CDR2 sequences are SGHAT and FQNNGV. In DNA, the CDR3 is TGTGCCAGCAGCTTGGGGGTGACTAGCGGGAGAACAGATACGCAGTATTTT. It is translated as CASSLGVTSGRTDTQYF.

This clonotype has at least ten counts. The CDR3 is CASSGGVSSGNTIYF. In DNA form, the CDR3 reads TGTGCCAGCAGTGGGGGGGTATCTTCTGGAAACACCATATATTTT. The V gene is TRBV2, the J gene TRBJ1-3; D is perhaps TRBD1 (5 bases). Germline V gene lookup returns CDR1 SNHLY and CDR2 FYNNEI. This CDR3 region has 15 residues. The ends were cut back, 4 bases at V and 1 base at J, with 11 bases in the middle.

Within the sample, this clonotype is medium-sized. The chain links TRBV6-1 to TRBJ2-7, with TRBD2 matching over 7 bases. From germline, CDR1 is MNHNS and CDR2 SASEGT. Losses at the gene ends were 8 bases for V and 2 bases for J; bases not matched to a gene: 3. This CDR3 is 12 amino acids long. CDR3 sequence reads: CASRGGAYEQYF. The CDR3 nucleotides read TGTGCCAGCCGTGGGGGGGCCTACGAGCAGTACTTC.

In this sample, this clonotype turned up many times. The chain has TRBV6-9 and TRBJ2-5; TRBD2 matches 8 bases. CDR3 size: 16 residues. Germline V CDR1 and CDR2: MNHGY, SVAAGI. The ends lost 3 bases at V and 0 bases at J; junction bases unmatched: 6. CDR3 loop: CASSYGAGAYQETQYF. The CDR3 nucleotides read TGTGCCAGCAGTTACGGAGCGGGAGCCTACCAAGAGACCCAGTACTTC.